This section outlines one T cell receptor (beta chain) sequence together with its context. This CDR3 spans 14 amino acids. V was pared by 2 bases and J by 1 base, with 3 bases of the junction left unmatched. Per germline, CDR1 SGHDT and CDR2 YYEEEE. Profiling relied on immunoSEQ multiplex PCR, and the TCRdb table lists in-frame clones only, not all of them. The sample consists of approximately 300,000 clones, over 75% of them appearing once. This entry comes from a study of blood T cell repertoires in COVID-19. Residents of 24 US areas, aged roughly 18 to 89 years, made up the participants. The chain is built from TRBV5-6 and TRBJ2-7; 7 bases align to TRBD2. Sequencing used PBMCs or T cells enriched from blood (not recorded which). This sequence originates from a man aged 30-40 years who had recovered from COVID-19. The CDR3 bases are TGTGCCAGCAGCTTCGGCGGGGGATCCTACGAGCAGTACTTC. It encodes CASSFGGGSYEQYF.